The sequence of this TCR beta chain was determined in a study of blood T cell repertoires in COVID-19. Under the authors' procedure: Estimation of nucleated cell counts was performed using reference gene primer amplification. TCRdb keeps only in-frame clones here, not all; method: immunoSEQ multiplex PCR. The V and J calls and clone size are taken from that table; D and trimming were inferred from the DNA. The sample holds tens of thousands of clones; about nine tenths are singletons and the top ten take 0.95% to 1.5%. The germline V and J ends were trimmed by 5 bases and 6 bases, with 10 bases remaining between them. The CDR3 has 12 amino acids. CDR1 is SNHLY and CDR2 is FYNNEI in the germline V gene.

The sample was peripheral blood. The receptor was isolated from a man between 60 and 70 years old with acute or convalescent COVID-19. V usage is TRBV2 and J usage is TRBJ1-1; possibly TRBD1 for D (5 bases). In DNA, the CDR3 is TGTGCCAGCAGTCTGACGGGGGCTGAAGCTTTCTTT. Its protein is CASSLTGAEAFF.